These 20 T cell receptor beta chains originate from one sample sequenced in a study of long-term antiretroviral therapy in people with HIV. Investigators performed immunoSEQ version v3.0 at survey level. This table comes from immunoSEQ multiplex PCR, and its TCRdb copy is limited to in-frame clones, with some not included. The table records 35,000 or so clones, about four fifths of them present only once. The sequencing here drew on unsorted PBMCs, taken 0.4 years before starting antiretroviral therapy. These receptors were collected from a man in his late teens or twenties with HIV.

The chain uses TRBV6-5 and TRBJ2-7, with TRBD1 as a possible D gene (5 bases). V dropped 6 bases and J dropped 12 bases, with 18 bases sitting between them. Per the germline V gene, CDR1 is MNHEY and CDR2 is SVGAGI. CDR3 size: 12 residues. CDR3 sequence (DNA): TGTGCCAGCAGCCCCAACAGGCTCCGGCGGTACTTC. This encodes CASSPNRLRRYF.

The chain recombines TRBV6-5 with TRBJ1-1; 12 bases map to TRBD1. The J segment lost 6 bases and the V segment lost 6 bases, leaving 5 bases of the junction unmatched. Germline V lookup: CDR1 MNHEY, CDR2 SVGAGI. This CDR3 contains 14 residues. CDR3 DNA sequence: TGTGCCAGCAGCCTGGGACAGGGGGCCGCTGAAGCTTTCTTT. Protein sequence: CASSLGQGAAEAFF.

J is TRBJ1-1 and V is TRBV2; D might be TRBD1 (6 bases). Germline CDR1 reads SNHLY; CDR2 reads FYNNEI. V lost 5 bases and J 4 bases, leaving 14 bases between the germline ends. The CDR3 sequence is 14 residues long. CDR3 nucleotides: TGTGCCAGCAGTAATTCGGAGGGGGGCACTGAAGCTTTCTTT. This gives the protein CASSNSEGGTEAFF.

This chain links TRBV25-1 with TRBJ2-7, with D possibly called TRBD1 or TRBD2 (6 bases each). The V end was cut by 1 base, the J end by 1 base, with 11 bases between. Germline CDR1 reads MGHDK; CDR2 reads SYGVNS. CDR3 length: 15 residues. The CDR3 loop reads CASSEFGGASYEQYF. The CDR3 region has the DNA TGTGCCAGCAGTGAATTCGGGGGCGCATCCTACGAGCAGTACTTC.

The chain carries TRBV21-1 and TRBJ2-7; TRBD2 reflects the table's D call only, with no check against the DNA. TRBV21-1 is termed a pseudogene. The CDR3 covers 13 residues. The CDR3 region is CASWRREGYEQYF. CDR3 nucleotides: TGTGCCAGTTGGCGGCGGGAGGGCTACGAGCAGTACTTC.

This chain uses TRBV27 with TRBJ2-1, with D possibly TRBD2 on 6 matching bases. The CDR3 is 13 amino acids. The germline gives CDR1 MNHEY, CDR2 SMNVEV (reference sequence). The V end lost 7 bases, the J end lost 7 bases, and 14 bases lay between the germline ends. The CDR3 region has the DNA TGTGCCAGCACCCTTTTGGAGGGGAATGAGCAGTTCTTC. This gives the protein CASTLLEGNEQFF.

There are a few counts of this clone. This rearrangement joins TRBV19 to TRBJ1-1; no firm D call. This CDR3 is 16 amino acids long. Germline V gene data show CDR1 as LNHDA and CDR2 as SQIVND (reference sequence). Trimming took off 7 bases at V and 0 bases at J, with 18 bases between the two ends. The CDR3 nucleotides read TGTGCCAGTATTAACTTATCAGGAGACATGAACACTGAAGCTTTCTTT. Translating gives CASINLSGDMNTEAFF.

CDR3 in amino acids: CASSDRQGAGNQPQHF. In DNA, the CDR3 is TGTGCCAGTAGTGACCGACAGGGGGCTGGCAATCAGCCCCAGCATTTT. This chain uses TRBV19 with TRBJ1-5, with 10 bases aligning to TRBD1. This CDR3 has 16 residues. Germline V gene sequence: CDR1 LNHDA, CDR2 SQIVND (reference sequence). The V and J ends lost 5 bases and 2 bases, in that order; junction bases with no gene match: 6.

This clone has a handful of counts. This chain links TRBV13 with TRBJ1-2; no definite D call. Trimming cost V 0 bases and J 4 bases, with 3 bases left between them. The germline V gene encodes CDR1 PRHDT and CDR2 FYEKMQ (reference sequence). The CDR3 consists of 12 residues. Here the CDR3 DNA reads TGTGCCAGCAGCTTAGGGAGCTATGGCTACACCTTC. Amino acids: CASSLGSYGYTF.

The chain has TRBV7-9 and TRBJ1-1; 7 bases align to TRBD1. Germline V gene sequence: CDR1 SEHNR, CDR2 FQNEAQ (reference sequence). V lost 1 base, J lost 0 bases, and 2 bases stayed unmatched. CDR3 size: 15 residues. The CDR3, as DNA: TGTGCCAGCAGCTTAGAGACAGGGTTGAACACTGAAGCTTTCTTT. This translates into CASSLETGLNTEAFF.

V usage is TRBV2 and J usage is TRBJ2-5, with TRBD2 matching 12 bases. The trim removed 6 bases at V and 4 bases at J, leaving 6 bases unmatched. This CDR3 comprises 15 residues. CDR1 SNHLY and CDR2 FYNNEI come from the germline V gene. In DNA form, the CDR3 reads TGTGCCAGCAGCCCGGGACTAGCGGGCAGAGAGACCCAGTACTTC. Amino acids: CASSPGLAGRETQYF.

The V and J genes are TRBV11-1 and TRBJ1-1; tentatively, D is TRBD1 (6 bases). CDR1 and CDR2 (germline): SGHAT, FQDESV (reference sequence). V was cut by 3 bases and J by 0 bases, with 11 bases left in between. The CDR3 loop spans 15 amino acids. CDR3 amino acids: CASSLDSGMNTEAFF. CDR3 sequence (DNA): TGTGCCAGCAGCTTGGACAGTGGCATGAACACTGAAGCTTTCTTT.

There are a few counts of this clone. The chain has TRBV5-6 and TRBJ1-2; D gene uncertain. The germline V gene has CDR1 SGHDT and CDR2 YYEEEE. This CDR3 has 11 amino acids. V gave up 5 bases and J gave up 8 bases, with 10 bases separating them. DNA of the CDR3: TGTGCCAGCAGGCTTAGGCGGGGCTACACCTTC. This gives the protein CASRLRRGYTF.

The J gene is TRBJ2-5, the V gene TRBV5-4, with a possible D match to TRBD2 (6 bases). V dropped 4 bases and J dropped 1 base, with 14 bases sitting between them. The CDR3 runs to 15 residues. Germline CDR1 reads SGHNT; CDR2 reads YYREEE (reference sequence). The CDR3 bases are TGTGCCAGCAGCCGGGACGGCGGGGTCCAAGAGACCCAGTACTTC. This gives the protein CASSRDGGVQETQYF. Variable domain in full (rest from reference TRBV5-4 and TRBJ2-5): ETGVTQSPTHLIKTRGQQVTLRCSSQSGHNTVSWYQQALGQGPQFIFQYYREEENGRGNFPPRFSGLQFPNYSSELNVNALELDDSALYLCASSRDGGVQETQYFGPGTRLLVL.

Regarding this clone: The sample contains more than one DNA sequence encoding this CDR3. The V call is TRBV18, the J call TRBJ1-5; TRBD1 might be the D (5 bases). V was cut by 2 bases and J by 0 bases, with 14 bases left in between. This CDR3 has 17 amino acids. Germline CDR1 KGHSH, CDR2 LQKENI. The CDR3 nucleotides read TGTGCCAGCTCACCAAGACAGTCTACTTATAGCAATCAGCCCCAGCATTTT. It yields the protein CASSPRQSTYSNQPQHF.

The J gene is TRBJ1-5, the V gene TRBV11-3; D unclear. V was shortened by 1 base and J by 0 bases, with 22 bases between the two germline ends. Germline V gene data show CDR1 as SGHNT and CDR2 as YENEEA. The CDR3 consists of 20 residues. CDR3 sequence reads: CASSLVPAALNLYSNQPQHF. The CDR3 nucleotides read TGTGCCAGCAGCTTAGTCCCAGCCGCCCTTAACCTGTATAGCAATCAGCCCCAGCATTTT.

The rearrangement joins TRBV5-1 to TRBJ1-5; possible D gene TRBD1, 5 bases. In germline, CDR1 is SGHRS, CDR2 YFSETQ. This CDR3 comprises 14 residues. V shed 3 bases and J shed 8 bases, with 15 bases lying between them. The CDR3 nucleotides are TGCGCCAGCAGCTACCGGGGGACCCTAAAGCCCCAGCATTTT. It is translated as CASSYRGTLKPQHF.

This clone came up a few times. The rearrangement joins TRBV25-1 to TRBJ1-2, with D maybe TRBD1 (5 bases). Germline loops: CDR1 MGHDK, CDR2 SYGVNS. V lost 1 base and J lost 3, with 9 bases in between. The CDR3 runs 14 residues. The CDR3 spells CASSEFGTHYGYTF. DNA for the CDR3: TGTGCCAGCAGTGAATTTGGGACTCACTATGGCTACACCTTC.

This chain connects TRBV29-1 to TRBJ2-5; no reliable D call. The germline CDR1 and CDR2 sequences are SQVTM and ANQGSEA. The CDR3 length is 11 residues. The CDR3 sequence is CSFNRQETQYF. CDR3 sequence (DNA): TGCAGTTTTAACCGCCAAGAGACCCAGTACTTC. Complete variable domain (other parts from reference TRBV29-1 and TRBJ2-5): SAVISQKPSRDICQRGTSLTIQCQVDSQVTMMFWYRQQPGQSLTLIATANQGSEATYESGFVIDKFPISRPNLTFSTLTVSNMSPEDSSIYLCSFNRQETQYFGPGTRLLVL.

The V call is TRBV18, the J call TRBJ1-3; D is uncertain. Deletions cut 3 bases from V and 0 bases from J, with 12 bases between. Germline V gives CDR1 KGHSH, CDR2 LQKENI. CDR3 length equals 16 residues. The CDR3 here is CASSPGRPSSGNTIYF. CDR3 DNA: TGTGCCAGCTCACCGGGCAGGCCGTCCTCTGGAAACACCATATATTTT.